The TCR beta chain under discussion was sequenced for a study of cytomegalovirus exposure and HLA in healthy donors. PCR involved 60 Vbeta and 13 Jbeta primers. Using immunoSEQ multiplex PCR, the repertoire was profiled, and TCRdb retains in-frame clones only, with some absent. The sample holds 150,000 to 200,000 clones; around 81% are singletons and the top ten take 5.7%. CDR1 and CDR2 (germline): SGHTA, FQGNSA. CDR3 length: 13 amino acids. To note about this clone: The junction shows a germline mismatch at one end, possibly a read error.

Input material: PBMCs. The J gene is TRBJ1-1, the V gene TRBV7-2; D is undetermined. The TCR comes from a man aged 40-49 years in good health and CMV-seronegative. CDR3 DNA: TGTGCCAGCAACTTACGTAAGAACACTGAAGCTTTCTTT. Residues: CASNLRKNTEAFF.